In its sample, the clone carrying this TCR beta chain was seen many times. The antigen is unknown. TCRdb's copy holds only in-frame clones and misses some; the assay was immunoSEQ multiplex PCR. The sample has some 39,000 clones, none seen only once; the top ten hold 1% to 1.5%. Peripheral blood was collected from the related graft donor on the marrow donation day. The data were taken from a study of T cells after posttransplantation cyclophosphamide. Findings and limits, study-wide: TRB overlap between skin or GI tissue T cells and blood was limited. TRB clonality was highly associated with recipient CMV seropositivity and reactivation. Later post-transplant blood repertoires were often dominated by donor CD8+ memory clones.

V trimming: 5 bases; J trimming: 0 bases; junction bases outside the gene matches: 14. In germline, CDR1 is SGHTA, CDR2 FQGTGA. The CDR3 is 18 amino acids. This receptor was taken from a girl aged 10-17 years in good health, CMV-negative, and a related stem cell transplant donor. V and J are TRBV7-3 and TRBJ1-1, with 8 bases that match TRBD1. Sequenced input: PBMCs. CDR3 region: CASSPSAGTGYMNTEAFF. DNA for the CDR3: TGTGCCAGCAGCCCCTCGGCCGGGACAGGTTATATGAACACTGAAGCTTTCTTT.